This T cell receptor (beta chain) derives from a study of T cell responses to AZD1222 COVID-19 vaccine. The study, taken as a whole, reports: An increase in Spike-specific TCR breadth and depth was observed after two AZD1222 doses.

Note on this clone: Its antigen is as yet unknown.

The CDR3 is 16 residues long. Unmatched junction bases numbered 12, after V lost 4 bases and J lost 4 bases. Per germline, CDR1 SGHAT and CDR2 FQNNGV. Sequencing used immunoSEQ multiplex PCR; TCRdb keeps in-frame clones, though not all of them. Of some 180,000 clones listed, about 89% are singletons. The rearrangement links TRBV11-2 to TRBJ1-1; 7 positions match TRBD1. Material: peripheral blood, obtained 28 days after the second AZD1222 dose. The clonotype comes from an adult who received the AZD1222 COVID-19 vaccine. This CDR3 reads CASSSIYRGGGTEAFF. CDR3 coding DNA: TGTGCCAGCAGCTCTATATACAGGGGCGGTGGCACTGAAGCTTTCTTT.